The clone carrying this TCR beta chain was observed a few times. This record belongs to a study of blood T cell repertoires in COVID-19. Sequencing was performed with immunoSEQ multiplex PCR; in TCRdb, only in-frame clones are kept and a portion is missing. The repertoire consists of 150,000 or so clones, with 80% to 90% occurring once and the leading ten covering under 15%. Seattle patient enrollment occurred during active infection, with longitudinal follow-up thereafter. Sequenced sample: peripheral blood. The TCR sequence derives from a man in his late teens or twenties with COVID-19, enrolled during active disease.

The CDR3: CASSPILRGGEQYF. The CDR3 DNA is TGCGCCAGCAGCCCGATTTTGCGAGGGGGCGAGCAGTACTTC. The J gene is TRBJ2-7, the V gene TRBV4-1; weak D call: TRBD1 (6 bases). Germline loops: CDR1 MGHRA, CDR2 YSYEKL. The CDR3 spans 14 residues. V was pared by 4 bases and J by 6 bases, with 16 bases between.